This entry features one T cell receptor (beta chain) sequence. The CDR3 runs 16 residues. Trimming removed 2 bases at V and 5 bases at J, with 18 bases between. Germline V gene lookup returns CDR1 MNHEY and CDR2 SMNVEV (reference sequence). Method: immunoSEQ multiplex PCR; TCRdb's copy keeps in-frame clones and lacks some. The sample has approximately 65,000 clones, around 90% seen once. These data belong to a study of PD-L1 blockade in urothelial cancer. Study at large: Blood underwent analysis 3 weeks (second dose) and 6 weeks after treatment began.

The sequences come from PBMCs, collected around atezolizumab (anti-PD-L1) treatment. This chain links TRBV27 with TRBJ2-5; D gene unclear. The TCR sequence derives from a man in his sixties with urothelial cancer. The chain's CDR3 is CASSLRGNLQRETQYF. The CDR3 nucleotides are TGTGCCAGCAGTTTACGAGGCAATCTTCAACGCGAGACCCAGTACTTC.